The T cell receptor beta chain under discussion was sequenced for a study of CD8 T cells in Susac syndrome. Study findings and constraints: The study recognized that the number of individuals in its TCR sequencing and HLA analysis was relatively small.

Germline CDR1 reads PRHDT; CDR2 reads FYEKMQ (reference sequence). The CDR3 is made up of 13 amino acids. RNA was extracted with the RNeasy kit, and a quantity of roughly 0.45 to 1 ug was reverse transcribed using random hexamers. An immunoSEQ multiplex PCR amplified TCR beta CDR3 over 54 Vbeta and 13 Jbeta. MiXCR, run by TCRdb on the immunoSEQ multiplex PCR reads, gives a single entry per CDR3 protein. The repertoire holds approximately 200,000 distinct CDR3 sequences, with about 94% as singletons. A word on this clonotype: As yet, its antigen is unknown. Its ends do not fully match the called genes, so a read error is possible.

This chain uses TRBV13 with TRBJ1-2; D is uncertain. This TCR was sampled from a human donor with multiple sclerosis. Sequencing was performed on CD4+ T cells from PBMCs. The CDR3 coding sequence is TGTGCCAGCAGCCTAGGACGGACTTATGGCTACACCTTC. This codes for CASSLGRTYGYTF.